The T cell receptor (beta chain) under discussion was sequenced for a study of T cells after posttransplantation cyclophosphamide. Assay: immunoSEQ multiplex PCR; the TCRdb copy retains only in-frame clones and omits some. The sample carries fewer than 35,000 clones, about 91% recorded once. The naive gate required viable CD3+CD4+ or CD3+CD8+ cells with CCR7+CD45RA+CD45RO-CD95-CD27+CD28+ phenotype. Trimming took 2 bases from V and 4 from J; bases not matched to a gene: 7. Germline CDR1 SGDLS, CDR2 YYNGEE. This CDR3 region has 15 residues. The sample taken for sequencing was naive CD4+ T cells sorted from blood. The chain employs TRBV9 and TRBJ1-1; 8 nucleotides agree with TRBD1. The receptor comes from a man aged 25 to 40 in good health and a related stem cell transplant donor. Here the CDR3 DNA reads TGTGCCAGCAGCGTCCTACAGGGGGGAGGCACTGAAGCTTTCTTT. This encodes CASSVLQGGGTEAFF.